A selection of T cell receptor beta chains follows, all from one sample in a study of blood T cell repertoires in COVID-19. Generated by immunoSEQ multiplex PCR, the TCRdb table keeps only in-frame clones and is missing some. The profile shows approximately 260,000 clones, about 90% of them singletons. Sequencing was done on a sample of PBMCs or T cells enriched from blood (not recorded which). The receptors stem from a woman under 40 with acute COVID-19. Both conserved end residues are part of each CDR3. A D gene is named only where the DNA matches it firmly. Not every row has a clone size; where given, it reads once, few, many or a size class.

V gene	clone size	D gene	J gene	CDR3 protein	CDR3 DNA
TRBV3-1/TRBV3-2	-	-	TRBJ2-2	CASSQDSGTGELFF	TGTGCCAGCAGCCAAGATAGCGGCACCGGGGAGCTGTTTTTT
TRBV28	once	-	TRBJ2-7	CASSSTGSSYEQYF	TGTGCCAGCAGTTCCACCGGGTCCTCCTACGAGCAGTACTTC
TRBV19	-	-	TRBJ2-3	CASSNFWGETTNTQYF	TGTGCCAGTAGTAACTTTTGGGGCGAAACAACAAATACGCAGTATTTT
TRBV5-4	-	-	TRBJ1-6	CASSLDRGNSPLHF	TGTGCCAGCAGCTTGGATAGAGGCAATTCACCCCTCCACTTT
TRBV15	-	TRBD1	TRBJ2-7	CATSRAASSGGFSYEQYF	TGTGCCACCAGCAGAGCCGCCTCCTCAGGGGGCTTTTCCTACGAGCAGTACTTC
TRBV28	-	TRBD2	TRBJ2-4	CASRGDYAQNIQYF	TGTGCCAGCAGGGGGGACTATGCCCAAAACATTCAGTACTTC
TRBV3-1/TRBV3-2	-	-	TRBJ1-6	CASSQAGEGSPLHF	TGTGCCAGCAGCCAAGCCGGTGAGGGTTCACCCCTCCACTTT
TRBV12-3/TRBV12-4	-	TRBD1	TRBJ2-1	CASREGARREQFF	TGTGCCAGCAGAGAGGGGGCGCGGCGGGAGCAGTTCTTC
TRBV10-3	-	-	TRBJ2-2	CAISELRGQPNTGELFF	TGTGCCATCAGTGAGCTTCGGGGACAACCGAACACCGGGGAGCTGTTTTTT
TRBV19	-	TRBD1	TRBJ1-5	CASKGQGGLNQPQHF	TGTGCCAGTAAGGGACAGGGTGGACTTAATCAGCCCCAGCATTTT
TRBV5-4	-	-	TRBJ1-6	CASSSGQRDSYNSPLHF	TGTGCCAGCAGCTCGGGACAAAGGGACTCCTATAATTCACCCCTCCACTTT
TRBV21-1	-	-	TRBJ1-1	CASKIRDYENTEAFF	TGTGCCAGCAAGATTAGGGACTATGAAAACACTGAAGCTTTCTTT
TRBV3-1/TRBV3-2	-	TRBD1	TRBJ2-2	CASSQQGAGTGELFF	TGTGCCAGCAGCCAACAGGGGGCGGGCACCGGGGAGCTGTTTTTT
TRBV5-8	-	TRBD1	TRBJ1-1	CASGYRGMNTEAFF	TGTGCCAGCGGATACAGGGGGATGAACACTGAAGCTTTCTTT
TRBV24-1	-	TRBD1	TRBJ1-6	CATPGGSSPLHF	TGTGCCACCCCAGGGGGCTCTTCACCCCTCCACTTT
TRBV7-7	-	TRBD2	TRBJ2-5	CASSFTGGHQETQYF	TGTGCTAGCAGCTTTACGGGGGGGCACCAAGAGACCCAGTACTTC
TRBV7-9	-	-	TRBJ1-4	CASSDPTALSDKLFF	TGTGCCAGCAGCGACCCGACAGCGCTTTCGGATAAACTGTTTTTT
TRBV14	-	TRBD1	TRBJ2-1	CASSPGQVPYNEQFF	TGTGCCAGCAGCCCGGGACAGGTACCCTACAATGAGCAGTTCTTC
TRBV10-1	-	-	TRBJ2-3	CASSDDYLTDTQYF	TGCGCCAGCAGTGATGACTACCTAACAGATACGCAGTATTTT
TRBV20-1	-	TRBD2	TRBJ2-2	CSASGTSNTGELFF	TGCAGTGCTAGTGGGACTAGCAACACCGGGGAGCTGTTTTTT
TRBV28	-	-	TRBJ2-7	CASSFIGQGPRGEQYF	TGTGCCAGCAGTTTTATAGGGCAGGGCCCACGAGGCGAGCAGTACTTC
TRBV29-1	-	TRBD1	TRBJ1-2	CSVEVRGQGQSGYTF	TGCAGCGTTGAGGTTAGGGGACAGGGTCAGAGCGGCTACACCTTC
TRBV7-9	-	-	TRBJ2-7	CASSFTVYEQYF	TGTGCCAGCAGCTTCACAGTCTACGAGCAGTACTTC
TRBV18	-	-	TRBJ1-2	CASSPRQDFNYGYTF	TGTGCCAGCTCACCCAGACAGGACTTTAACTATGGCTACACCTTC
TRBV30	-	TRBD1	TRBJ1-3	CAWSVSGRWGDRDTIYF	TGTGCCTGGAGTGTCTCGGGACGTTGGGGAGACAGGGACACCATATATTTT
TRBV19	-	-	TRBJ1-5	CASSTQGTSNQPQHF	TGTGCCAGTAGTACCCAGGGGACGAGCAATCAGCCCCAGCATTTT
TRBV6-5	-	TRBD1	TRBJ1-4	CASSAGQGAGEKLFF	TGTGCCAGCAGCGCGGGACAGGGGGCAGGTGAAAAACTGTTTTTT
TRBV15	-	TRBD1	TRBJ2-1	CATSRPGQGGDEQFF	TGTGCCACCAGCAGACCGGGACAGGGGGGAGATGAGCAGTTCTTC
TRBV7-6	-	TRBD1	TRBJ2-5	CASSLGQGSRQETQYF	TGTGCCAGCAGCTTAGGACAGGGGAGTCGGCAAGAGACCCAGTACTTC
TRBV7-7	once	-	TRBJ2-5	CASSPGLAGAQETQYF	TGTGCTAGCAGCCCAGGGTTGGCAGGCGCCCAAGAGACCCAGTACTTC
TRBV7-2	-	-	TRBJ2-2	CASSLTTGFGTGELFF	TGTGCCAGCAGCTTGACCACAGGTTTTGGCACCGGGGAGCTGTTTTTT
TRBV28	few	-	TRBJ1-1	CASRGLNTEAFF	TGTGCCAGCAGGGGGCTGAACACTGAAGCTTTCTTT
TRBV6-2/TRBV6-3	-	TRBD2	TRBJ2-7	CASSEEPGLAYEQYF	TGTGCCAGCAGTGAGGAACCGGGACTAGCCTACGAGCAGTACTTC
TRBV7-9	-	TRBD1	TRBJ1-2	CASSSGQGMRGYTF	TGTGCCAGCAGCTCGGGACAGGGAATGAGGGGCTACACCTTC
TRBV7-2	-	TRBD2	TRBJ2-1	CASSLRTSGSHYNEQFF	TGTGCCAGCAGCTTACGGACTAGCGGGAGCCATTACAATGAGCAGTTCTTC
TRBV14	-	-	TRBJ2-5	CASSHEVETQYF	TGTGCCAGCAGCCACGAGGTGGAGACCCAGTACTTC
TRBV7-9	-	TRBD2	TRBJ2-2	CASSLASPGLAENTGELFF	TGTGCCAGCAGCTTAGCTAGTCCGGGACTAGCGGAGAACACCGGGGAGCTGTTTTTT
TRBV6-1	-	-	TRBJ2-7	CASSEALADSSYEQYF	TGTGCCAGCAGTGAAGCGCTGGCGGACAGCTCCTACGAGCAGTACTTC
TRBV30	-	TRBD2	TRBJ2-3	CAWSRTGGAADTQYF	TGTGCCTGGAGTCGAACCGGGGGGGCCGCAGATACGCAGTATTTT
TRBV30	-	-	TRBJ1-1	CAWSRQPGGASPEAFF	TGTGCCTGGAGCCGACAACCCGGGGGGGCGAGCCCTGAAGCTTTCTTT
TRBV10-2	-	TRBD2	TRBJ2-1	CASSEGAGGSEQFF	TGCGCCAGCAGTGAAGGAGCGGGGGGTAGTGAGCAGTTCTTC
TRBV7-9	-	-	TRBJ1-6	CASSLNTGTFYNSPLHF	TGTGCCAGCAGCTTAAACACAGGGACGTTCTATAATTCACCCCTCCACTTT
TRBV19	-	-	TRBJ2-3	CASSIGSAFGTDTQYF	TGTGCCAGTAGTATCGGTAGCGCCTTCGGTACAGATACGCAGTATTTT
TRBV28	-	-	TRBJ2-7	CASSGGGAPSEQYF	TGTGCCAGCAGTGGTGGGGGGGCGCCCTCCGAGCAGTACTTC
TRBV6-5	-	TRBD1	TRBJ2-7	CASSYTLTGSSYEQYF	TGTGCCAGCAGTTACACGTTGACAGGGTCATCCTACGAGCAGTACTTC
TRBV7-8	-	-	TRBJ2-4	CASNPWGRGAKNIQYF	TGTGCCAGCAACCCGTGGGGGCGGGGGGCCAAAAACATTCAGTACTTC
TRBV6-2/TRBV6-3	-	-	TRBJ1-2	CASRPPDWKYGYTF	TGTGCCAGCAGACCTCCCGACTGGAAGTATGGCTACACCTTC